The entry below gives a single T cell receptor beta chain sequence along with its context. This sample was included in a study of blood T cell repertoires in COVID-19. About the study: Nucleic acid was either cDNA or gDNA, and it came from T cells, B-cell-depleted T cells, or PBMCs.

Original processing methods: Scientists estimated how many nucleated cells there were by amplifying reference gene primers. The repertoire was sequenced with immunoSEQ multiplex PCR; TCRdb's copy has only in-frame clones and lacks some. That table gives V, J and clone size, and the DNA gave D and trimming. Here the sample spans a few hundred thousand clones, 88% being singletons. Sequencing used peripheral blood. This receptor was taken from a woman between 35 and 50 years old who had recovered from COVID-19.

In DNA form, the CDR3 reads TGCGCCAGCAGCCAAGATGGCGGCGGGAATTCACCCCTCCACTTT. Translation: CASSQDGGGNSPLHF. The rearrangement uses TRBV4-1 and TRBJ1-6; D ambiguous. The length of the CDR3 is 15 residues. Trimming removed 0 bases at V and 7 bases at J, with 10 bases between. Germline V CDR1 and CDR2: MGHRA, YSYEKL.